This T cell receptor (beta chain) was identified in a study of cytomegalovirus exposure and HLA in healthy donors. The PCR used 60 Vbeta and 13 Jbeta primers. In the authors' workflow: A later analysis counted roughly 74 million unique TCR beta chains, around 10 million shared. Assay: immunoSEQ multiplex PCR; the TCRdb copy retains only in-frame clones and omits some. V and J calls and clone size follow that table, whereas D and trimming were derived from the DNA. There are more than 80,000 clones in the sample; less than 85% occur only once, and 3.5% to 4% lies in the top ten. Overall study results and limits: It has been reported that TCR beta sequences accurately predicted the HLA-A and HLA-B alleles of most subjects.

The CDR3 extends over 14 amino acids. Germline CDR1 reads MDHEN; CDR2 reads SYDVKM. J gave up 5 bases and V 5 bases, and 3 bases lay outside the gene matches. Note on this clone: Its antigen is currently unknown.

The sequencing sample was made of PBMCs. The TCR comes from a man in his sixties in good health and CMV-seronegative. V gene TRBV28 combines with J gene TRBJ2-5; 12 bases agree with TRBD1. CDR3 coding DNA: TGTGCCAGCAGTGGGACAGGGGGCGGTGAGACCCAGTACTTC. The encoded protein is CASSGTGGGETQYF.